The next 25 T cell receptor beta chains were all read from a single sample in a study of CXCR4 blockade with PD-1 therapy in pancreatic cancer. Assay: immunoSEQ multiplex PCR; the TCRdb copy retains only in-frame clones and omits some. Among over 15,000 clones listed, around 70% were seen once. Material: tumor tissue. Receptors originate from a human donor with pancreatic ductal adenocarcinoma.

This clone was detected once. This chain joins TRBV19 and TRBJ2-7; the match to TRBD2 covers 12 bases. The V gene end was trimmed by 3 bases and the J gene end by 4 bases; junction bases not matched to a gene: 10. The CDR3 is made up of 17 amino acids. Germline V gives CDR1 LNHDA, CDR2 SQIVND (reference sequence). This chain's CDR3 is CASSIRLAGDQSYEQYF. As DNA, the CDR3 is TGTGCCAGTAGTATCCGACTAGCGGGAGACCAGTCGTACGAGCAGTACTTC. The variable domain in full, with the rest retrieved from reference TRBV19 and TRBJ2-7, is DGGITQSPKYLFRKEGQNVTLSCEQNLNHDAMYWYRQDPGQGLRLIYYSQIVNDFQKGDIAEGYSVSREKKESFPLTVTSAQKNPTAFYLCASSIRLAGDQSYEQYFGPGTRLTVT.

The J gene is TRBJ1-4, the V gene TRBV4-1; no firm D call. From germline, CDR1 is MGHRA and CDR2 YSYEKL. The CDR3 is 13 amino acids. V was trimmed by 0 bases and J by 7 bases, leaving 6 bases between them. CDR3 residues: CASSQDGGEKLFF. CDR3 sequence (DNA): TGCGCCAGCAGCCAAGATGGCGGTGAAAAACTGTTTTTT.

This sequence joins TRBV30 and TRBJ1-5, with D possibly matching TRBD1 (5 bases). Trimming took off 4 bases at V and 11 bases at J, with 18 bases between the two ends. Per germline, CDR1 GTSNPN and CDR2 SVGIG (reference sequence). The CDR3 consists of 13 residues. CDR3 region: CAWTRGGDRAQHF. The CDR3 coding sequence is TGTGCCTGGACCCGGGGGGGTGACCGGGCCCAGCATTTT.

The chain combines TRBV11-3 with TRBJ2-2; D possibly corresponds to TRBD1 (7 bases). CDR1 and CDR2 (germline): SGHNT, YENEEA. The V end was cut by 3 bases, the J end by 4 bases, with 18 bases between. This CDR3 has 17 amino acids. Written as DNA, the CDR3 is TGTGCCAGCAGCTTGGAGGGGGCTAGCGATCGCACCGGGGAGCTGTTTTTT. It translates to CASSLEGASDRTGELFF. Full variable domain (missing parts from reference TRBV11-3 and TRBJ2-2): EAGVVQSPRYKIIEKKQPVAFWCNPISGHNTLYWYLQNLGQGPELLIRYENEEAVDDSQLPKDRFSAERLKGVDSTLKIQPAELGDSAVYLCASSLEGASDRTGELFFGEGSRLTVL.

A single count supports this clone. CDR3: CSVEDQVRGTGELFF. The CDR3 coding sequence is TGCAGCGTTGAAGATCAGGTCCGGGGCACCGGGGAGCTGTTTTTT. The rearrangement uses TRBV29-1 and TRBJ2-2; TRBD2 is a possible D gene (5 bases). Between the trimmed V and J ends, which lost 0 bases and 4 bases, there was a span of 12 bases. Germline values: CDR1 SQVTM, CDR2 ANQGSEA. The CDR3 consists of 15 residues.

The chain employs TRBV28 and TRBJ1-1; D is unresolved. The CDR3 is made up of 13 amino acids. Looked up from germline, CDR1 is MDHEN and CDR2 is SYDVKM. V was shortened by 3 bases and J by 0 bases, with 5 bases between the two germline ends. The DNA of the CDR3 is TGTGCCAGCAGTTTGATGATGAACACTGAAGCTTTCTTT. Translation: CASSLMMNTEAFF.

This rearrangement joins TRBV28 to TRBJ2-1; the D is unclear. This CDR3 has 13 amino acids. Germline V lookup: CDR1 MDHEN, CDR2 SYDVKM. V dropped 7 bases and J dropped 4 bases, with 11 bases sitting between them. Written as DNA, the CDR3 is TGTGCCAGCACTAGGGCCGGGTACAATGAGCAGTTCTTC. As protein: CASTRAGYNEQFF.

The chain links TRBV9 to TRBJ2-2; the D is unclear. From germline, CDR1 is SGDLS and CDR2 YYNGEE. V lost 5 bases, J lost 2 bases, and 7 bases lay in between. There are 13 residues in the CDR3. CDR3 sequence (DNA): TGTGCCAGCAGTGGGGTTAACACCGGGGAGCTGTTTTTT. It codes for CASSGVNTGELFF.

The V and J genes are TRBV14 and TRBJ2-2; no clear D. V was cut by 3 bases and J by 4 bases, with 9 bases left in between. Germline CDR1 SGHDN, CDR2 FVKESK. The CDR3 has 14 residues. CDR3 DNA: TGTGCCAGCAGCCAGATAAAGGGCACCGGGGAGCTGTTTTTT. As protein: CASSQIKGTGELFF.

The chain joins TRBV29-1 to TRBJ2-1, with D possibly matching TRBD2 (6 bases). The CDR3 sequence is 12 residues long. Germline CDR1 is SQVTM and CDR2 is ANQGSEA. Trimming pared 4 bases from V and 4 bases from J, leaving 8 bases between. For the CDR3, the DNA is TGCAGCGTTGCCGGGAGTTACAATGAGCAGTTCTTC. Its translation: CSVAGSYNEQFF.

CDR3 sequence reads: CASTFHSSGANVLTF. CDR3 DNA: TGTGCCAGCACCTTTCATAGCTCTGGGGCCAACGTCCTGACTTTC. The V gene is TRBV2, the J gene TRBJ2-6; D is uncertain. The V gene's germline CDR1 is SNHLY and CDR2 FYNNEI. The V gene lost 7 bases and the J gene lost 0 bases, with 10 bases spanning the gap. CDR3 size: 15 residues.

The chain employs TRBV27 and TRBJ2-3, with 7 bases matching TRBD2. This CDR3 region has 17 residues. V shed 4 bases and J 6 bases; nucleotides not matched to a gene: 16. Germline CDR1 and CDR2: MNHEY and SMNVEV (reference sequence). The CDR3 DNA sequence: TGTGCCAGCAGTTCCCACCGGGCTAGCGGCCCGGCGGATACGCAGTATTTT. Translating gives CASSSHRASGPADTQYF.

The chain is built from TRBV19 and TRBJ2-7; maybe TRBD1 (6 bases). V gave up 5 bases and J gave up 2 bases, with 13 bases separating them. In germline, CDR1 is LNHDA, CDR2 SQIVND (reference sequence). The CDR3 has 14 residues. CDR3 region: CASSEQGNAYEQYF. The CDR3 region has the DNA TGTGCCAGTAGTGAACAGGGAAATGCCTACGAGCAGTACTTC.

The chain uses TRBV29-1 and TRBJ2-4; D not resolved. Germline CDR1 SQVTM, CDR2 ANQGSEA. The CDR3 sequence is 14 residues long. V lost 4 bases, J lost 6 bases, and 16 bases lay in between. CDR3 nucleotides: TGCAGCGTTGTGATAAGGGCGTCGGGAAACATTCAGTACTTC. Protein sequence: CSVVIRASGNIQYF.

V gene TRBV6-8 combines with J gene TRBJ2-1, with D possibly being TRBD2 (6 bases). In germline, CDR1 is MNHGY, CDR2 SAAAGT. This CDR3 spans 16 amino acids. V lost 5 bases and J lost 6, with 20 bases in between. CDR3 sequence reads: CASSEVGGKVSNEQFF. CDR3 nucleotides: TGTGCCAGCAGTGAGGTTGGCGGGAAGGTGAGCAATGAGCAGTTCTTC.

The chain joins TRBV19 to TRBJ1-4, with TRBD1 as a possible D gene (6 bases). CDR3 size: 15 residues. Germline V lookup: CDR1 LNHDA, CDR2 SQIVND (reference sequence). V lost 1 base and J lost 5, with 11 bases in between. In DNA form, the CDR3 reads TGTGCCAGTAGTATAGCCGCGGGGGCCAATGAAAAACTGTTTTTT. Its protein product is CASSIAAGANEKLFF.

V gene TRBV9 combines with J gene TRBJ2-7, with a possible D match to TRBD1 (5 bases). Germline-derived CDR1 and CDR2 are SGDLS and YYNGEE. This CDR3 comprises 13 residues. V was pared by 5 bases and J by 6 bases, with 15 bases between. DNA of the CDR3: TGTGCCAGCAGTCCAGGGTCGGTAGGCGAGCAGTACTTC. Translated, it gives CASSPGSVGEQYF.

The rearrangement uses TRBV10-3 and TRBJ2-3; TRBD1 matches at 8 bases. CDR1 and CDR2 from the germline V gene are ENHRY and SYGVKD. V dropped 2 bases and J dropped 5; count of bases not matched to a gene: 3. The CDR3 extends over 14 amino acids. The CDR3 loop reads CAISEGQGVDTQYF. The CDR3 DNA sequence: TGTGCCATCAGTGAGGGACAGGGAGTAGATACGCAGTATTTT.

CDR3 DNA sequence: TGTGCCAGCTCACCACCCCGATCGGATGGCTACACCTTC. Its translation: CASSPPRSDGYTF. The chain uses TRBV18 and TRBJ1-2; D unresolved. Germline loops: CDR1 KGHSH, CDR2 LQKENI. The CDR3 runs to 13 residues. Deletions cut 0 bases from V and 6 bases from J, with 8 bases between.

CDR3: CAISESSRGANEKLFF. For the CDR3, the DNA is TGTGCCATCAGTGAGTCGAGCAGGGGGGCTAATGAAAAACTGTTTTTT. V is TRBV10-3 and J is TRBJ1-4, with TRBD1 identical over 7 bases. Germline assignment: CDR1 ENHRY and CDR2 SYGVKD. There are 16 residues in the CDR3. The V segment lost 0 bases and the J segment 3 bases; nucleotides outside the gene matches: 4.

The chain combines TRBV6-8 with TRBJ2-1; weak D call: TRBD2 (6 bases). V lost 5 bases and J lost 1, with 15 bases in between. The CDR3 has 16 amino acids. Germline V gives CDR1 MNHGY, CDR2 SAAAGT. In DNA, the CDR3 is TGTGCCAGCAGTGATGGGAGCGGGTTTTCCTACAATGAGCAGTTCTTC. It specifies CASSDGSGFSYNEQFF.

This chain joins TRBV18 and TRBJ2-1; possibly TRBD2 for D (5 bases). CDR3 length: 17 amino acids. CDR1 is KGHSH, CDR2 LQKENI, per germline. V lost 1 base to trimming and J lost 7 bases, with 20 bases between them. The CDR3 spells CASSPLGSSSTGNEQFF. CDR3 coding DNA: TGTGCCAGCTCACCACTGGGCTCGTCCTCAACGGGGAATGAGCAGTTCTTC.

This clone was seen a handful of times. At least one base is unread or ambiguous, so its residue appears as X. This sequence joins TRBV11-3 and TRBJ1-1; no firm D call. Germline assignment: CDR1 SGHNT and CDR2 YENEEA. The CDR3 covers 16 residues. Trimming took 5 bases from V and 0 from J, leaving 16 bases between them. CDR3: CASSLRSTXVNTEAFF. In nucleotides, the CDR3 is TGTGCCAGCAGCCTCAGATCGACARACGTGAACACTGAAGCTTTCTTT.

The J gene is TRBJ1-1, the V gene TRBV1. TRBV1 is described as a pseudogene. This CDR3 region has 15 residues. The CDR3 is CASSQGLGDPTEAFF. Written as DNA, the CDR3 is TGCGCCAGCAGCCAAGGGCTGGGGGACCCCACTGAAGCTTTCTTT.

The genes are TRBV15 and TRBJ2-1; tentative D call: TRBD1 (5 bases). Germline V gene lookup returns CDR1 LNHNV and CDR2 YYDKDF (reference sequence). V dropped 1 base and J dropped 6 bases, with 10 bases sitting between them. CDR3 size: 14 residues. The CDR3 DNA reads as TGTGCCACCAGCAGAGGCAGGGAAGGCAATGAGCAGTTCTTC. Protein: CATSRGREGNEQFF.